Below, one TCR beta chain is given with its context. Original analysis: Reference gene primer amplification gave nucleated cell count estimates. Data came from immunoSEQ multiplex PCR; TCRdb stores just in-frame clones and leaves some out. The V and J calls and clone size are taken from that table; D and trimming were inferred from the DNA. The data show 180,000 or so clones, around 87% seen once. The sample originates from a study of blood T cell repertoires in COVID-19. Sequencing was performed on peripheral blood. The source of this sequence is a man aged 18-30 years with acute or convalescent COVID-19.

CDR3 residues: CASSTRQGPNTEAFF. The CDR3 DNA reads TGTGCCAGCAGCACCCGACAGGGTCCGAACACTGAAGCTTTCTTT. The genes are TRBV9 and TRBJ1-1; 7 nucleotides line up with TRBD1. Germline V gene lookup returns CDR1 SGDLS and CDR2 YYNGEE. The CDR3 is 15 residues long. Trimming removed 4 bases from V and 1 base from J; junction bases left unmatched: 7.